The rows below give T cell receptor beta chains drawn from one sample of a study of blood T cell repertoires in COVID-19. Only in-frame clones appear in the TCRdb table, and some are missing; sequencing was by immunoSEQ multiplex PCR. The sample shows approximately 270,000 clones, about 85% of them seen only once. The source material was peripheral blood. These receptors originate from a man aged 18 to 30 with active or convalescent COVID-19. Both conserved end residues are part of each CDR3. Each record gives: V gene, CDR3 length, D gene, J gene, CDR3 protein. D genes are given only for firm matches.

TRBV2	17	TRBD2	TRBJ2-7	CASSEGAWEGPGYEQYF
TRBV28	16	NA	TRBJ2-1	CASRGFWGPAYNEQFF
TRBV7-3	16	TRBD2	TRBJ2-1	CASSLDSGGPYNEQFF
TRBV19	11	NA	TRBJ1-1	CATHSNTEAFF
TRBV5-6	15	NA	TRBJ2-1	CASSSTGHPYNEQFF
TRBV28	14	NA	TRBJ2-7	CASSFGRALYEQYF
TRBV5-6	16	TRBD1	TRBJ1-3	CASSSATGEFGNTIYF
TRBV7-9	12	NA	TRBJ2-1	CASSPRVREQFF
TRBV3-1/TRBV3-2	15	NA	TRBJ2-7	CASSQDDTEFYEQYF
TRBV2	11	NA	TRBJ1-1	CASSEGRAAFF
TRBV11-2	15	TRBD1	TRBJ2-1	CASSSPGQGNNEQFF
TRBV7-2	16	NA	TRBJ2-2	CASSPSAFTNTGELFF
TRBV28	15	TRBD2	TRBJ2-1	CASSFSGSSDNEQFF
TRBV6-6	15	NA	TRBJ2-4	CASSTIAVAKNIQYF